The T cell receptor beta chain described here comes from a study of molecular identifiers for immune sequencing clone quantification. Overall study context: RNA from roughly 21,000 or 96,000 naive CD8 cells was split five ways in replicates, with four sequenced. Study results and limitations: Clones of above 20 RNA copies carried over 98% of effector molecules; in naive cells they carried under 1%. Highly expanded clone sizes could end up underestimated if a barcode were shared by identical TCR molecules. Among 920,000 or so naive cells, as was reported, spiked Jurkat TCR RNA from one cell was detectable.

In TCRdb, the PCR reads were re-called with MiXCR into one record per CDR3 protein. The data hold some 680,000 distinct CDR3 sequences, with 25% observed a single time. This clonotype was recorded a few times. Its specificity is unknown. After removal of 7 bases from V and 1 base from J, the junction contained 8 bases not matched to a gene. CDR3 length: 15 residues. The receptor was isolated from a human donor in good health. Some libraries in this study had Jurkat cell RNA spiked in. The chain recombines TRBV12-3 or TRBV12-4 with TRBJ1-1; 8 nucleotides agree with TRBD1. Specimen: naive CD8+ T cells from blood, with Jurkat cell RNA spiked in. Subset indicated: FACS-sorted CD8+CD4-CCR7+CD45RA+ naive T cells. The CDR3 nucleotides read TGTGCCAGCACCTACCTGACAGGGGCGAACACTGAAGCTTTCTTT. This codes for CASTYLTGANTEAFF.